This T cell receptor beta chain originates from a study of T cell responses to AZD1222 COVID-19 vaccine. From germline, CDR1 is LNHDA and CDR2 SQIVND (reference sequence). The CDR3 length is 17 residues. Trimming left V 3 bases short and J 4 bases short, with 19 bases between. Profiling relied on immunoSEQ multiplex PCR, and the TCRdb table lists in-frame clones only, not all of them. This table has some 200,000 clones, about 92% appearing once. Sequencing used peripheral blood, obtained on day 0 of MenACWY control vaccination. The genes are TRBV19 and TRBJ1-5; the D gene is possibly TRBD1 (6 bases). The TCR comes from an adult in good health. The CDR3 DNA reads TGTGCCAGTAGTATGTTAGGAGAGGGGGGGCGAAATCAGCCCCAGCATTTT. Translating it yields CASSMLGEGGRNQPQHF.